Below, 24 T cell receptor beta chains from the same sample are listed, as sequenced in a study of response to subunit inactivated influenza vaccine. TCRdb fed the RT-PCR reads into MiXCR, producing one record per CDR3 protein. The repertoire holds hundreds of thousands of distinct CDR3 sequences, 11% seen once, with 9.5% to 12% in the top ten. The same specimen was also included in a second study, on T cells expressing NK-cell markers. That paper states: Scientists made TCR beta cDNA using 5'RACE template switching with UMIs.

This sample comprised PBMCs from blood, obtained on the day of vaccination. The receptors were sampled from a man in his forties or fifties who received an inactivated influenza vaccine.

The chain links TRBV24-1 to TRBJ2-1; D not resolved. V lost 4 bases and J 0 bases, leaving 12 bases between the germline ends. Germline V lookup: CDR1 KGHDR, CDR2 SFDVKD. The CDR3 has 16 residues. CDR3 sequence: CATSEVTRSSYNEQFF. The CDR3 DNA reads as TGTGCCACCAGTGAGGTGACTCGGAGCTCCTACAATGAGCAGTTCTTC.

The rearrangement joins TRBV4-2 to TRBJ1-5; D is perhaps TRBD1 (5 bases). Trimming removed 4 bases from V and 1 base from J, with 11 bases in between. Germline CDR1 is LGHNA and CDR2 is YNFKEQ. The CDR3 is 15 residues long. This CDR3 is CASSRDSVSNQPQHF. CDR3 nucleotides: TGTGCCAGCAGCCGAGACAGTGTCAGCAATCAGCCCCAGCATTTT.

The genes are TRBV29-1 and TRBJ2-1; 8 bases agree with TRBD2. The CDR3 has 12 residues. Germline CDR1 reads SQVTM; CDR2 reads ANQGSEA. The J segment lost 14 bases and the V segment lost 6 bases, leaving 12 bases of the junction unmatched. CDR3 loop: CSVGVAGIKKFF. The CDR3 DNA reads TGCAGCGTGGGGGTAGCGGGAATCAAAAAGTTCTTC.

The table lists this clonotype with a count of one. An end of the junction differs from the germline gene, which may be a read error. The rearrangement joins TRBV7-2 to TRBJ2-1; TRBD2 matches 9 bases. This CDR3 spans 16 amino acids. Germline loops: CDR1 SGHTA, CDR2 FQGNSA. The CDR3 coding sequence is TGTGCCAGCAGCTTAGACGCGGGGGGGCTCAACAATAAGCAGTTCTTC. The encoded protein is CASSLDAGGLNNKQFF.

The genes are TRBV4-3 and TRBJ2-3; 9 bases match TRBD2. V lost 4 bases to trimming and J lost 5 bases; unmatched junction nucleotides: 7. The CDR3 sequence is 15 residues long. The germline gives CDR1 LGHNA, CDR2 YSLEER. CDR3 DNA sequence: TGCGCCAGCAGCCCCCAAGCGGGGGGCAGAGATACGCAGTATTTT. Its protein product is CASSPQAGGRDTQYF.

This chain connects TRBV7-3 to TRBJ2-1, with TRBD2 matching over 10 bases. The length of the CDR3 is 15 residues. With V trimmed by 1 base and J by 8 bases, 5 bases remained unmatched. CDR1 is SGHTA and CDR2 is FQGTGA in the germline V gene. CDR3 DNA: TGTGCCAGCAGCTTAATGAGTAGCGGGAGGTATGAGCAGTTCTTC. Translated, it gives CASSLMSSGRYEQFF.

The chain has TRBV4-2 and TRBJ2-1; weak D call: TRBD1 (5 bases). CDR1 is LGHNA, CDR2 YNFKEQ, per germline. This CDR3 is 15 amino acids long. V was trimmed by 0 bases and J by 12 bases, leaving 18 bases between them. CDR3 loop: CASSQDHLGPFRQFF. In DNA, the CDR3 is TGTGCCAGCAGCCAAGATCATCTGGGGCCCTTCAGGCAGTTCTTC.

Only a few counts were recorded for this clonotype. The rearrangement joins TRBV20-1 to TRBJ2-3; 8 bases align to TRBD2. The V and J ends lost 6 bases and 0 bases, in that order; junction bases with no gene match: 5. Germline loops: CDR1 DFQATT, CDR2 SNEGSKA (reference sequence). The CDR3 loop spans 14 amino acids. CDR3 residues: CSAFSGTSTDTQYF. The CDR3 bases are TGCAGTGCCTTTAGCGGGACGAGCACAGATACGCAGTATTTT.

The chain is built from TRBV7-8 and TRBJ2-3; TRBD2 matches at 12 bases. This CDR3 spans 14 amino acids. Germline V CDR1 and CDR2: SGHVS, FQNEAQ. V lost 3 bases and J lost 12; bases outside the gene matches: 7. For the CDR3, the DNA is TGTGCCAGCAGCTTTAGGCCTAGCGGGGGGGTTCAGTATTTT. Translating gives CASSFRPSGGVQYF.

This clonotype was seen at least ten times. The chain combines TRBV27 with TRBJ1-5; the D gene is possibly TRBD1 (6 bases). Trimming cost V 5 bases and J 6 bases, with 14 bases left between them. This CDR3 is built from 14 residues. Germline V CDR1 and CDR2: MNHEY, SMNVEV (reference sequence). CDR3 loop: CASSLLGGGQPQHF. DNA for the CDR3: TGTGCCAGCAGTCTTCTGGGGGGCGGTCAGCCCCAGCATTTT.

This rearrangement joins TRBV7-9 to TRBJ2-7; D is undetermined. The germline V gene encodes CDR1 SEHNR and CDR2 FQNEAQ (reference sequence). The CDR3 is 13 amino acids. Trimming pared 5 bases from V and 2 bases from J, leaving 10 bases between. The CDR3 here is CASSATATYEQYF. The CDR3 nucleotides read TGTGCCAGCAGCGCGACTGCGACCTACGAGCAGTACTTC.

J is TRBJ2-3 and V is TRBV20-1, with 8 bases lining up with TRBD2. V was clipped by 4 bases and J by 3 bases; unmatched bases: 12. Germline CDR1 DFQATT, CDR2 SNEGSKA (reference sequence). The CDR3 covers 16 residues. The CDR3 region is CSATTPRGGATDTQYF. CDR3 nucleotide sequence: TGCAGTGCTACTACGCCTCGGGGGGGGGCAACAGATACGCAGTATTTT.

This clonotype has just a few counts. The chain is built from TRBV7-9 and TRBJ2-7, with 9 nucleotides matching TRBD1. Germline values: CDR1 SEHNR, CDR2 FQNEAQ (reference sequence). There are 14 residues in the CDR3. V trimming: 4 bases; J trimming: 3 bases; junction bases outside the gene matches: 4. In DNA, the CDR3 is TGTGCCAGCAGCTCCCGGGACAGGGTCTACGAGCAGTACTTC. The encoded protein is CASSSRDRVYEQYF.

The chain employs TRBV6-2 or TRBV6-3 and TRBJ2-4, with D possibly being TRBD1 (6 bases). CDR1 is MNHEY and CDR2 is SVGEGT in the germline V gene. V lost 6 bases and J lost 3, with 15 bases in between. This CDR3 region has 15 residues. The CDR3 DNA follows: TGTGCCAGCAGACCGACAGGATACAACAAAAACATTCAGTACTTC. It specifies CASRPTGYNKNIQYF.

The rearrangement links TRBV12-3 or TRBV12-4 to TRBJ2-1; TRBD2 is a possible D gene (7 bases). Trimming stripped 7 bases from V and 4 bases from J, with 17 bases between. The CDR3 is 15 amino acids. The CDR3 DNA reads TGTGCCAGCATCCCTGGCGGGGGCGCGTACAATGAGCAGTTCTTC. Translated, it gives CASIPGGGAYNEQFF.

This clonotype has only a few counts. This chain connects TRBV3-1 to TRBJ1-1; possible D gene TRBD1, 6 bases. Trimming cost V 5 bases and J 0 bases, with 10 bases left between them. Germline values: CDR1 LGHDT, CDR2 YNNKEL (reference sequence). This CDR3 has 14 amino acids. CDR3 nucleotides: TGTGCCAGCAGCTATGGACAGATGAACACTGAAGCTTTCTTT. Translation: CASSYGQMNTEAFF.

This clonotype has ten or more counts. V and J are TRBV25-1 and TRBJ1-3; D gene ambiguous. Germline lookup yields CDR1 MGHDK and CDR2 SYGVNS. V gave up 4 bases and J gave up 8 bases, with 12 bases separating them. CDR3 size: 13 residues. Here the CDR3 DNA reads TGTGCCAGCAGTGTTCCAGGTTTGGACACCATATATTTT. It codes for CASSVPGLDTIYF.

In its sample, this clonotype was seen a few times. This chain links TRBV2 with TRBJ2-3, with 7 bases identical to TRBD2. CDR3 size: 13 residues. The J segment lost 6 bases and the V segment lost 3 bases, leaving 3 bases of the junction unmatched. Germline loops: CDR1 SNHLY, CDR2 FYNNEI. CDR3: CASSERGWDTQYF. CDR3 nucleotide sequence: TGTGCCAGCAGTGAGCGGGGGTGGGATACGCAGTATTTT.

Of note for this clonotype: Germline and junction disagree at one end, which may indicate a read error. The chain joins TRBV20-1 to TRBJ2-2; 7 bases agree with TRBD2. This CDR3 has 16 residues. Germline V CDR1 and CDR2: DFQATT, SNEGSKA (reference sequence). The CDR3 coding sequence is TGCTGTGCTAGAGATCTCACTAGCGCCGTCACCGGGGAGCTGTTTTTT. Residues: CCARDLTSAVTGELFF.

J is TRBJ2-1 and V is TRBV20-1, with TRBD2 as a possible D gene (6 bases). CDR1 is DFQATT and CDR2 is SNEGSKA in the germline V gene (reference sequence). V lost 2 bases and J 4 bases, leaving 15 bases between the germline ends. The CDR3 runs to 15 residues. In nucleotides, the CDR3 is TGCAGTGCTAGAAGGGCGGGACTTTCGTACAATGAGCAGTTCTTC. Translation: CSARRAGLSYNEQFF.

This clonotype has only a few counts. The CDR3 nucleotides are TGTGCCAGCAGCCCTCGGACAGGGGTCTCCGGGGAGCTGTTTTTT. Amino acids: CASSPRTGVSGELFF. The V and J genes are TRBV7-9 and TRBJ2-2; TRBD1 agrees at 9 bases. The CDR3 is made up of 15 amino acids. In germline, CDR1 is SEHNR, CDR2 FQNEAQ (reference sequence). The V and J ends lost 5 bases and 6 bases, in that order; junction bases with no gene match: 7. Based on the CDR3 plus reference TRBV7-9 and TRBJ2-2, the full variable domain is DTGVSQNPRHKITKRGQNVTFRCDPISEHNRLYWYRQTLGQGPEFLTYFQNEAQLEKSRLLSDRFSAERPKGSFSTLEIQRTEQGDSAMYLCASSPRTGVSGELFFGEGSRLTVL.

This clonotype was observed a few times. This chain joins TRBV10-3 and TRBJ1-2; D not certain. The CDR3 runs 14 residues. V lost 4 bases and J 4 bases, leaving 13 bases between the germline ends. CDR1 is ENHRY and CDR2 is SYGVKD in the germline V gene. Here the CDR3 reads CAISGAVAGYGYTF. The CDR3 DNA reads as TGTGCCATCAGTGGCGCCGTGGCAGGCTATGGCTACACCTTC.

This clonotype was seen repeatedly, ten times or more. The chain couples TRBV28 to TRBJ1-5; 7 positions match TRBD1. The CDR3 spans 14 residues. Germline CDR1 reads MDHEN; CDR2 reads SYDVKM. After removal of 1 base from V and 5 bases from J, the junction contained 2 bases not matched to a gene. Written as DNA, the CDR3 is TGTGCCAGCAGTTTATCGGGACAGCATCAGCCCCAGCATTTT. Its protein product is CASSLSGQHQPQHF.

The rearrangement joins TRBV7-2 to TRBJ2-5; 7 bases fit TRBD1. After removal of 3 bases from V and 2 bases from J, the junction contained 3 bases not matched to a gene. Germline V gene lookup returns CDR1 SGHTA and CDR2 FQGNSA. The CDR3 loop spans 14 amino acids. This chain's CDR3 is CASSFRDRQETQYF. DNA for the CDR3: TGTGCCAGCAGCTTCCGGGACAGACAAGAGACCCAGTACTTC.